Detailed here is one T cell receptor (beta chain). The sample is drawn from a study of CD8 T cells in Susac syndrome. An amount of RNA that ranged from roughly 0.45 to 1 ug was reverse transcribed with random hexamers. Each CDR3 protein is one row after TCRdb ran MiXCR on the immunoSEQ multiplex PCR reads. Of around 200,000 distinct CDR3 sequences listed, about 90% are singletons. The CDR3 totals 17 residues. The V and J ends lost 3 bases and 3 bases respectively, with 18 bases between them. CDR1 and CDR2 (germline): SGHRS, YFSETQ. The receptor was derived from a human donor with multiple sclerosis. This rearrangement joins TRBV5-1 to TRBJ2-2; D is possibly TRBD2 (6 bases). Specimen: CD8+ T cells from PBMCs. The CDR3, as DNA: TGCGCCAGCAGCTGGCCGGCCTTAGGAGGGGACACCGGGGAGCTGTTTTTT. Translated: CASSWPALGGDTGELFF.